This TCR beta chain was captured in a study of blood T cell repertoires in COVID-19. Study context: Sites in the United States, Italy and Spain provided acute and convalescent COVID-19 samples. Sample material is recorded as cDNA or gDNA derived from T cells, B-cell-depleted T cells, or PBMCs.

As processed by the authors: By means of reference gene primer amplification, nucleated cell counts were estimated. The protocol was immunoSEQ multiplex PCR, while the TCRdb copy is restricted to in-frame clones and leaves out a portion. The V and J calls and the clone size are those of that table, but D and trimming were determined from the DNA. The repertoire holds 200,000 to 250,000 clones, with around four fifths as singletons. The CDR3 sequence is 17 residues long. V lost 0 bases to trimming and J lost 0 bases; unmatched junction nucleotides: 0. Germline CDR1 SGDLS, CDR2 YYNGEE. The sequence was collected from a woman of 80 years or more with active or convalescent COVID-19. Sequenced: peripheral blood. The rearrangement joins TRBV9 to TRBJ2-1; 13 bases line up with TRBD2. The CDR3 DNA reads as TGTGCCAGCAGCGTAGGGACTAGCGGGAGCTCCTACAATGAGCAGTTCTTC. This encodes CASSVGTSGSSYNEQFF.